This T cell receptor beta chain was documented in a study of blood T cell repertoires in COVID-19. Study as a whole: From T cells, B-cell-depleted T cells, or PBMCs came the material, which was cDNA or gDNA.

The CDR3 has 14 residues. The V end lost 1 base, the J end lost 0 bases, and 7 bases lay between the germline ends. Germline V lookup: CDR1 LNHNV, CDR2 YYDKDF (reference sequence). Original processing notes: Scientists estimated how many nucleated cells there were by amplifying reference gene primers. Using immunoSEQ multiplex PCR, the repertoire was profiled, and TCRdb retains in-frame clones only, with some absent. V and J calls and clone size are those listed in that table; D and trimming were worked out from the DNA. The sample records roughly 250,000 clones, around 82% being singletons. The V gene is TRBV15, the J gene TRBJ2-7; D is uncertain. This sequence originates from a human donor in a cohort sampled during active COVID-19. Specimen: peripheral blood. CDR3 DNA sequence: TGTGCCACCAGCAGAGCTGAGAGCTCCTACGAGCAGTACTTC. This translates into CATSRAESSYEQYF.